This T cell receptor (beta chain) came from a study of blood T cell repertoires in COVID-19. Study at large: Sites across the United States, Italy and Spain contributed samples from acute and convalescent COVID-19.

Original methodology: Amplifying reference gene primers gave estimates of nucleated cell counts. TCRdb keeps only in-frame clones here, not all; method: immunoSEQ multiplex PCR. That table is the source of V, J and clone size, and D and trimming were worked out from the DNA. Among around 100,000 clones listed, roughly 83% were seen once. The ends were cut back, 3 bases at V and 3 bases at J, with 18 bases in the middle. CDR1 is MGHDK and CDR2 is SYGVNS in the germline V gene. This CDR3 spans 17 amino acids. The sample was peripheral blood. The chain is built from TRBV25-1 and TRBJ1-3; D might be TRBD1 (6 bases). This TCR came from a woman in her 70s with acute or convalescent COVID-19. The CDR3 DNA follows: TGTGCCAGCAGTGATTCGCTCGACCGACAGGTTGGAAACACCATATATTTT. It yields the protein CASSDSLDRQVGNTIYF. The full variable domain, with the rest looked up from reference TRBV25-1 and TRBJ1-3, is EADIYQTPRYLVIGTGKKITLECSQTMGHDKMYWYQQDPGMELHLIHYSYGVNSTEKGDLSSESTVSRIRTEHFPLTLESARPSHTSQYLCASSDSLDRQVGNTIYFGEGSWLTVV.